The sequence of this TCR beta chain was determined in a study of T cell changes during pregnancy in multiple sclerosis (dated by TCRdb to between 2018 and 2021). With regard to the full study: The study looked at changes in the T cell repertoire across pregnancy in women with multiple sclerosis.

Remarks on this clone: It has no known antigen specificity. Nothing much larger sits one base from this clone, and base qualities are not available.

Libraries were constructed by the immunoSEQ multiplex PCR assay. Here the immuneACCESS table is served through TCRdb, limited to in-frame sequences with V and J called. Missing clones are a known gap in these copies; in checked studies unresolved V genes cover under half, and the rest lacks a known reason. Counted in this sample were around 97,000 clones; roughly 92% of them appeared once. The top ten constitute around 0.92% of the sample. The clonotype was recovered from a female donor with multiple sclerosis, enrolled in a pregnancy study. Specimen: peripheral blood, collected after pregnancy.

In nucleotides, the sequence is TGTGCCAGCAGTTTAAGGGGGAGCACTGAAGCTTTCTTT. The translation is CASSLRGSTEAFF. Rearrangement joined TRBV27 to TRBJ1-1; the best D guess is TRBD1, with 6 bases matching. V lost 2 bases and J lost 4 bases; the stretch between them is 8 bases long. From the germline V gene (reference sequence), CDR1 is MNHEY and CDR2 is SMNVEV. The CDR3 contains 13 residues, cysteine and phenylalanine counted. Only CDR3 DNA remains: 39 bases, in frame from the first base.